These 17 T cell receptor beta chains were sequenced from one sample in a study of siplizumab effects on memory and regulatory T cells. TCRdb keeps only in-frame clones here, not all; method: immunoSEQ multiplex PCR. The table has about 110,000 clones, about nine tenths seen once; the top ten hold around 1.3%. The sample taken for sequencing was CD4+ T cells sorted from blood. The source of these receptors is a human donor in good health.

J is TRBJ2-5 and V is TRBV5-4; 9 positions agree with TRBD1. Trimming at V came to 2 bases and at J to 4 bases, leaving 6 bases not matched to a gene. This CDR3 is built from 15 residues. Looked up from germline, CDR1 is SGHNT and CDR2 is YYREEE (reference sequence). The chain's CDR3 is CASSLGQGTPETQYF. CDR3 in DNA: TGTGCCAGCAGCTTAGGACAGGGGACGCCAGAGACCCAGTACTTC.

V gene TRBV7-9 combines with J gene TRBJ1-2, with unresolved D. The V gene's germline CDR1 is SEHNR and CDR2 FQNEAQ (reference sequence). The length of the CDR3 is 12 residues. V was cut by 4 bases and J by 8 bases, with 11 bases left in between. The CDR3, as DNA: TGTGCCAGCAGCTCCTGGGGAGGAGGCTACACCTTC. Translating gives CASSSWGGGYTF. Variable domain in full (rest from reference TRBV7-9 and TRBJ1-2): DTGVSQNPRHKITKRGQNVTFRCDPISEHNRLYWYRQTLGQGPEFLTYFQNEAQLEKSRLLSDRFSAERPKGSFSTLEIQRTEQGDSAMYLCASSSWGGGYTFGSGTRLTVV.

The chain combines TRBV30 with TRBJ2-7; no firm D call. Germline CDR1 is GTSNPN and CDR2 is SVGIG (reference sequence). This CDR3 comprises 12 residues. Trimming took off 2 bases at V and 3 bases at J, with 8 bases between the two ends. The CDR3 bases are TGTGCCTGGAGTCGTAGCCTCTACGAGCAGTACTTC. This gives the protein CAWSRSLYEQYF.

The chain couples TRBV7-9 to TRBJ2-1, with 10 bases that match TRBD2. This CDR3 region has 16 residues. V trimming: 4 bases; J trimming: 10 bases; junction bases outside the gene matches: 13. The germline CDR1 and CDR2 sequences are SEHNR and FQNEAQ (reference sequence). Written as DNA, the CDR3 is TGTGCCAGCAGCTCGACAGGTGGCCTAGCGGGGGAAGAGCAGTTCTTC. It codes for CASSSTGGLAGEEQFF.

The chain has TRBV19 and TRBJ2-1; 7 bases align to TRBD2. The CDR3 runs to 16 residues. V was pared by 5 bases and J by 3 bases, with 10 bases of the junction left unmatched. The V gene's germline CDR1 is LNHDA and CDR2 SQIVND (reference sequence). DNA for the CDR3: TGTGCCAGTAGTGTGCGCCGGGACTACTACTACAATGAGCAGTTCTTC. This sequence encodes CASSVRRDYYYNEQFF.

V and J are TRBV7-9 and TRBJ2-3, with 11 bases aligning to TRBD2. V shed 5 bases, J shed 4 bases, and the junction held 8 bases outside the gene matches. Per germline, CDR1 SEHNR and CDR2 FQNEAQ (reference sequence). This CDR3 comprises 16 residues. The CDR3 reads CASSHGASGGSDTQYF. CDR3 bases: TGTGCCAGCAGCCACGGGGCTAGCGGGGGGTCAGATACGCAGTATTTT.

This sequence joins TRBV9 and TRBJ2-1, with D tentatively TRBD2 (5 bases). This CDR3 comprises 14 residues. Per germline, CDR1 SGDLS and CDR2 YYNGEE. Trimming stripped 0 bases from V and 2 bases from J, with 6 bases between. The CDR3 region is CASSVGGAYNEQFF. The CDR3, as DNA: TGTGCCAGCAGCGTAGGGGGAGCCTACAATGAGCAGTTCTTC.

This chain links TRBV6-1 with TRBJ1-5; D ambiguous. Trimming took off 6 bases at V and 0 bases at J, with 3 bases between the two ends. Germline-derived CDR1 and CDR2 are MNHNS and SASEGT. The CDR3 length is 12 residues. The CDR3 coding sequence is TGTGCCAGCAGGGGTAGCAATCAGCCCCAGCATTTT. Its protein is CASRGSNQPQHF.

This clone has a single count. The chain couples TRBV7-3 to TRBJ2-1; no clear D. The CDR3 has 15 residues. Germline-derived CDR1 and CDR2 are SGHTA and FQGTGA. V lost 1 base, J lost 9 bases, and 16 bases lay in between. This CDR3 is CASSLMEGRTGEQFF. In nucleotides, the CDR3 is TGTGCCAGCAGCTTAATGGAAGGACGGACCGGTGAGCAGTTCTTC.

The CDR3 region has the DNA TGCGCCAGCAGCTACACCGGGACACAGTACGAGCAGTACTTC. It yields the protein CASSYTGTQYEQYF. This chain joins TRBV5-1 and TRBJ2-7; D is possibly TRBD1 (6 bases). This CDR3 is 14 amino acids long. Per the germline V gene, CDR1 is SGHRS and CDR2 is YFSETQ. V dropped 3 bases and J dropped 4 bases, with 14 bases sitting between them.

This clone was seen only once. The V gene is TRBV5-1, the J gene TRBJ1-2, with 7 bases fitting TRBD1. V dropped 3 bases and J dropped 0; count of bases not matched to a gene: 5. Germline-derived CDR1 and CDR2 are SGHRS and YFSETQ. CDR3 size: 15 residues. CDR3 bases: TGCGCCAGCAGCTGGACAGGCGAGACTAACTATGGCTACACCTTC. Translation gives CASSWTGETNYGYTF. The variable domain in full, with the rest retrieved from reference TRBV5-1 and TRBJ1-2, is KAGVTQTPRYLIKTRGQQVTLSCSPISGHRSVSWYQQTPGQGLQFLFEYFSETQRNKGNFPGRFSGRQFSNSRSEMNVSTLELGDSALYLCASSWTGETNYGYTFGSGTRLTVV.

This clone has just one count. The J gene is TRBJ2-5, the V gene TRBV18; no firm D call. The V end was cut by 4 bases, the J end by 5 bases, with 8 bases between. The germline CDR1 and CDR2 sequences are KGHSH and LQKENI. This CDR3 contains 12 residues. Written as DNA, the CDR3 is TGTGCCAGCTCACGGAATGGTGAGACCCAGTACTTC. This gives the protein CASSRNGETQYF.

CDR3 DNA: TGTGCCAGCAGCGTGGACCTAGTCAGCACAGATACGCAGTATTTT. Its translation is CASSVDLVSTDTQYF. This sequence joins TRBV9 and TRBJ2-3; D gene uncertain. Germline V gene lookup returns CDR1 SGDLS and CDR2 YYNGEE. The CDR3 has 15 amino acids. Trimming cost V 2 bases and J 0 bases, with 10 bases left between them.

This clone is a singleton in its sample. The chain recombines TRBV27 with TRBJ1-2, with unresolved D. The CDR3 has 16 residues. The germline V gene encodes CDR1 MNHEY and CDR2 SMNVEV (reference sequence). The V gene lost 3 bases and the J gene lost 2 bases, with 16 bases spanning the gap. This CDR3 is CASSFNEDWANYGYTF. As DNA, the CDR3 is TGTGCCAGCAGTTTCAACGAAGATTGGGCAAACTATGGCTACACCTTC.

The V and J genes are TRBV5-1 and TRBJ2-7; D may match TRBD1 or TRBD2 (5 bases each). CDR3 size: 15 residues. V was clipped by 0 bases and J by 2 bases, with 12 bases between them. Germline V gene sequence: CDR1 SGHRS, CDR2 YFSETQ. CDR3 loop: CASSLVGQGPYEQYF. In DNA form, the CDR3 reads TGCGCCAGCAGCTTGGTAGGCCAGGGACCCTACGAGCAGTACTTC.

The chain combines TRBV4-1 with TRBJ2-7; 12 bases line up with TRBD1. Trimming at V came to 1 base and at J to 5 bases, leaving 9 bases not matched to a gene. The CDR3 runs to 17 residues. Germline CDR1 is MGHRA and CDR2 is YSYEKL. The CDR3 sequence: CASSQGLRDRGLHEQYF. CDR3 nucleotides: TGCGCCAGCAGCCAAGGCCTCCGGGACAGGGGGCTGCACGAGCAGTACTTC.

The V gene is TRBV7-2, the J gene TRBJ2-1; TRBD1 matches 11 bases. V was pared by 3 bases and J by 3 bases, with 4 bases of the junction left unmatched. The CDR3 is 16 residues long. Per germline, CDR1 SGHTA and CDR2 FQGNSA. CDR3 bases: TGTGCCAGCAGCTTGGACGGGACAGGGGGCTACAATGAGCAGTTCTTC. Translation: CASSLDGTGGYNEQFF. Full variable domain (missing parts from reference TRBV7-2 and TRBJ2-1): GAGVSQSPSNKVTEKGKDVELRCDPISGHTALYWYRQSLGQGLEFLIYFQGNSAPDKSGLPSDRFSAERTGGSVSTLTIQRTQQEDSAVYLCASSLDGTGGYNEQFFGPGTRLTVL.